This TCR beta chain was profiled in a study of cytomegalovirus exposure and HLA in healthy donors (dated by TCRdb to about 2017). At the level of the whole study: An earlier analysis of approximately 600 of the donors reported more than 250 Gb of sequence data and approximately 110 million unique TCR beta sequences from approximately 180 million T cells. An early release that covered approximately 600 HLA-typed donors contained about 300 gigabases of sequencing data and 65 million to 100 million unique TCR sequences. Among the roughly 400 genotyped donors, more than 70% belonged to the genetic ancestry cluster associated with self-reported Caucasian donors. The aim of the study was to test whether cataloging public T cell receptors could identify signatures of past pathogen exposure. The T cell repertoires of some 670 subjects were profiled by immunosequencing and related to cytomegalovirus serostatus. A separate validation cohort of roughly 110 different subjects was used in addition to the approximately 700-subject first cohort. To predict cytomegalovirus infection status, the study combined high-throughput TCR immunosequencing, statistical association of individual TCRs with disease status, and machine learning. A later analysis re-examined previously published TCR beta repertoires from 600 to 700 donors and added high-resolution HLA genotyping to investigate patterns of TCR occurrence. Rather than drawing on any new phenotypic data, the later analysis identified candidate immune exposures from TCR beta sequences and the way those sequences occurred across donors. An earlier analysis of around 580 of the donors used high-throughput TCR beta sequencing to judge whether each TCR beta V gene segment behaved as functional or pseudogenic. Donor age, sex, ethnicity and CMV serostatus were compiled together with the repertoire data. In a later genetic analysis, genome-wide SNP genotypes for about three fifths of the 666 donors were used, and that subset was treated as a discovery cohort. Every repertoire in the discovery cohort had been generated on one and the same sequencing platform. HLA typing included class I and class II loci at four-digit resolution. The number of donors typed differed by locus, with 629-630 for A, B, C, DRB1 and DQB1, around 520 for DQA1, over 600 for DPA1, and around 430 for DPB1. About five DR-DQ haplotypes were handled as single units for association and clustering because linkage in the cohort was strong. On average, around 240,000 unique TCR beta nucleotide sequences were sequenced per donor among several hundred genotyped donors of the cohort, with about 19% of those sequences being non-productive. Points the paper makes about the study in general: Because the 87-base-pair reads could not distinguish some IMGT-functional V segments, including TRBV6-2 and TRBV6-3, those segments were excluded. This cohort had only TCR beta chains sequenced, and the lack of alpha or paired-chain data limited which features could be detected. A few of the identified cytomegalovirus-associated TCR beta chains were confirmed in vitro to be specific for cytomegalovirus antigens. Most TCR sequences were observed very rarely across donors, whereas some public TCRs were present in many individuals. Compared with the roughly 600-donor mean, donors in an Asian-associated ancestry cluster had fewer N-insertions in productive TCRs, according to a later genetic analysis. An association between a missense DCLRE1C variant and V-gene and J-gene trimming of TCR beta chains was found in a later genetic analysis and replicated in an independent cohort. Because HLA typing was missing for some donors at each locus, association tests included only the typed subset. According to a later analysis, most CMV-associated TCR beta chains appeared to be HLA-restricted, and the HLA associations seemed to be driven largely by CMV exposure. Because counts were too low, more than 15 rarely observed V segments, including chromosome 9 orphons, were left out of the earlier analysis of some 600 of the donors. An earlier analysis of approximately 540 of the donors showed that most TCR beta V segments appeared in productive rearrangements either about 87% or about 30% of the time, which broadly matched IMGT annotations. Linkage disequilibrium might explain the correlated functional status among segregating V segments, but an unknown experimental factor could not be excluded. When HLA alleles, especially DR and DQ, strongly co-occurred, TCR associations were difficult to assign to individual alleles. Immune exposure information for the cohort was limited to CMV serostatus. A further reported finding was that TCR beta sequences accurately predicted the HLA-A and HLA-B alleles for most subjects in the first cohort. A later analysis found that TCR association rates varied across HLA loci, with DRB1 alleles showing the most associated TCRs and HLA-C alleles the fewest. In both the original and validation cohorts, the classifier was reported to diagnose cytomegalovirus status with high specificity and sensitivity. In a later analysis, several top co-occurrence clusters were reported to appear linked to parvovirus B19, influenza, CMV and Epstein-Barr virus. Compared with equally common non-associated chains, HLA-associated TCR beta chains in a later analysis were more clonally expanded and had lower generation probabilities. A cluster of highly shared sequence variants was judged likely to represent a technical artifact of the sequencing pipeline. In the study, about 150 TCR beta chains were listed as associated with cytomegalovirus. Presence/absence analyses assumed roughly uniform sequencing depth across donors, an assumption that may not hold. According to the authors, the approach could potentially be generalized to other disease states and immunological phenotypes. Specific HLA alleles were associated with roughly 16,000 TCR beta sequences at a false discovery rate of 0.05 in a later analysis.

Concerning this clone itself: Its binding antigen is unknown. Within one base of it there is no much larger clone, and no base qualities were kept.

V loses 6 bases of germline sequence and J loses 3 bases, and the interval between the two ends is 13 bases. CDR1 and CDR2, looked up from the germline V gene (reference sequence), are LNHDA and SQIVND. The CDR3 sequence holds 14 residues, the cysteine and phenylalanine included. Only the CDR3 region is kept as DNA, spanning 42 bases read in frame from base 1. Library prep was done by the immunoSEQ multiplex PCR assay. For the multiplex PCR, a mixture combining 60 forward primers for TCR Vbeta segments and 13 reverse primers for TCR Jbeta segments was used. The CDR3 region of rearranged TCR beta genes was amplified from genomic DNA by a multiplex PCR assay. The amplified TCR beta libraries were sequenced on the Illumina HiSeq System as 87-base-pair reads. As for the original processing: A later analysis tallied roughly 76 million unique TCR beta chains across the 550 to 850 repertoires, and around 9.9 million of those chains were shared by two or more donors. To remove PCR and sequencing errors, raw reads were error-corrected and collapsed into unique sequences using a nearest-neighbor algorithm that merged closely related sequences. CDR3 sequences were aligned to IMGT reference sequences to assign V, D and J gene segments. For a sequence to be retained, at least a six-nucleotide match to both a V gene segment and a J gene segment was required. Rearrangements were classified as productive when the CDR3 lacked stop codons and remained in frame with V and J, and all other rearrangements were classified as non-productive. Following IMGT convention, CDR3 was defined as the stretch from the second conserved V-encoded cysteine to the conserved J-encoded phenylalanine. In an earlier analysis of more than 550 of the donors, sequences lacking an unambiguous match to a single V gene segment were excluded. In an earlier analysis of approximately 610 of the donors, V segments were called functional above 56.7% productive rearrangements and were called segregating when the between-donor standard deviation exceeded 5%. A statistical classification framework was built for diagnosing cytomegalovirus status from the catalog of TCR beta chain sequences. A later analysis assigned V and J genes by comparing TCR nucleotide sequences with IMGT/GENE-DB human TR gene sequences. In a later analysis, CDR3 sequences and most-parsimonious VDJ recombination scenarios were assigned using the TCRdist pipeline. In a later analysis, each TCR beta chain was defined by its CDR3 amino acid sequence together with its V-gene family, and reads without a unique V-gene family were excluded. A later analysis removed several hundred highly shared, low-generation-probability nucleotide sequences to deal with suspected cross-contamination and a sequencing artifact. In a later analysis, a clonal expansion index was calculated for each public chain from normalized within-repertoire ranks of inferred template counts. In a later analysis, generation probabilities were computed using a VDJ recombination model fitted to out-of-frame rearrangements, and the results were checked against IGoR. Hypergeometric tests were used in a later analysis to score TCR-TCR, TCR-HLA and TCR-CMV co-occurrence, with a repertoire-size bias correction applied to the TCR pairs. False discovery rates were estimated in a later analysis by permuting HLA or CMV assignments 20 times. In a later analysis, co-occurring TCRs were grouped using DBSCAN, and TCRdist sequence similarity was added for clustering within HLA-allele-positive subsets. Repertoires with fewer than 30,000 or more than 120,000 public chains, plus five repertoires with anomalous nucleotide sharing, were excluded from co-occurrence clustering. Not all clones reach the TCRdb copy of this immuneACCESS table, which keeps in-frame sequences only. Checked studies attribute under half of the gap to unresolved V genes and leave the rest unexplained. V and J calls plus clone size are reproduced from that table; the DNA served to infer D and trimming. Within this sample are tens of thousands of clones, with under 85% of them counted one time only. The ten most abundant clones make up around 21% of the sample.

The cohort consisted of approximately 670 healthy bone marrow donors. Cohort members were all nominally healthy when sampled, although unrecorded immune exposures were likely present. The donor was CMV seropositive and belonged to the group of some 290 seropositive cohort members. Each donor provided a peripheral blood sample, and peripheral blood mononuclear cells were used for TCR beta sequencing. Genomic DNA was extracted from the blood cell samples with the Qiagen DNeasy Blood Extraction Kit. The TCR sequence derives from a woman between 35 and 50 years old in good health and CMV-seropositive. The V gene is TRBV19 and the J gene is TRBJ2-3; there is no confident call for the D gene. The material sequenced was PBMCs. The nucleotide sequence reads TGTGCCAGTAGCCAAGGTACCGGGACAGATACGCAGTATTTT. Translated, this is CASSQGTGTDTQYF.